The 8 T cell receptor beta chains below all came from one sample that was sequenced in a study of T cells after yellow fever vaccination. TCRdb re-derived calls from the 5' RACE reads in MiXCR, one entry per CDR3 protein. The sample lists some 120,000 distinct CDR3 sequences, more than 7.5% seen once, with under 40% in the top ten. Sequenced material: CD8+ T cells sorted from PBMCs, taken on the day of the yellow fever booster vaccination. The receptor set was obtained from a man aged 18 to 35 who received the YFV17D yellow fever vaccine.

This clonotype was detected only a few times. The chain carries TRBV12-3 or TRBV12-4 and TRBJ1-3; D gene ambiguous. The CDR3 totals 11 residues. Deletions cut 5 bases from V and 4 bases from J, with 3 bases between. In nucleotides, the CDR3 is TGTGCCAGCAGTCCCGGAAACACCATATATTTT. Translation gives CASSPGNTIYF.

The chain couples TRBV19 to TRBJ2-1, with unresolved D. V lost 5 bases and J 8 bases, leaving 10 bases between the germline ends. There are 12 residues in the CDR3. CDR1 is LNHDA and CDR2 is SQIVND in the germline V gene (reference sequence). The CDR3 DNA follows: TGTGCCAGTAGTTACAGCTGGGATGAGCAGTTCTTC. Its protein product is CASSYSWDEQFF. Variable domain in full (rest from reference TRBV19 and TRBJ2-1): DGGITQSPKYLFRKEGQNVTLSCEQNLNHDAMYWYRQDPGQGLRLIYYSQIVNDFQKGDIAEGYSVSREKKESFPLTVTSAQKNPTAFYLCASSYSWDEQFFGPGTRLTVL.

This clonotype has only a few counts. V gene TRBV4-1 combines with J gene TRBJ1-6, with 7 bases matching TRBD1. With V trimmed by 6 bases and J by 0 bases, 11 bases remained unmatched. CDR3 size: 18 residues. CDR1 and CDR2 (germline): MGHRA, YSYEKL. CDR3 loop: CASSPTGGQSSYNSPLHF. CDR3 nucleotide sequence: TGCGCCAGCAGTCCCACCGGGGGACAGAGCTCCTATAATTCACCCCTCCACTTT.

The CDR3, as DNA: TGTGCCAGCAGTTACTCGTTAGGGGATCAGCCCCAGCATTTT. It yields the protein CASSYSLGDQPQHF. The chain uses TRBV6-5 and TRBJ1-5; D perhaps matches TRBD1 (5 bases). Germline loops: CDR1 MNHEY, CDR2 SVGAGI. Trimming took 0 bases from V and 5 from J, leaving 8 bases between them. The CDR3 contains 14 residues.

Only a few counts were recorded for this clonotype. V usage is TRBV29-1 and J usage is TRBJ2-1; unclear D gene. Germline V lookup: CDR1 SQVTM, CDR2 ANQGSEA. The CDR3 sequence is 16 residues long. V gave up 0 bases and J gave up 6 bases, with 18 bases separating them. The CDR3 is CSVEDIQQFVINEQFF. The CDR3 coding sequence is TGCAGCGTTGAAGATATTCAACAGTTTGTTATCAATGAGCAGTTCTTC.

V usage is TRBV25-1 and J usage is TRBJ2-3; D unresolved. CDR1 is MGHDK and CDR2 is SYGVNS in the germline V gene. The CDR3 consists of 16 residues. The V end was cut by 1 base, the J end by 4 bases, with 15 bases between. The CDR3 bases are TGTGCCAGCAGTGAATCCTTATCCCGCCGGGCAGATACGCAGTATTTT. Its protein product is CASSESLSRRADTQYF.

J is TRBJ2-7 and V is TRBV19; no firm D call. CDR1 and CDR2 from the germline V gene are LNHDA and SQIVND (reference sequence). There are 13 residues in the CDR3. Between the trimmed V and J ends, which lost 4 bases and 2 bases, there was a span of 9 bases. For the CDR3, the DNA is TGTGCCAGTAGTAGCCGGATACCCTACGAGCAGTACTTC. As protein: CASSSRIPYEQYF.

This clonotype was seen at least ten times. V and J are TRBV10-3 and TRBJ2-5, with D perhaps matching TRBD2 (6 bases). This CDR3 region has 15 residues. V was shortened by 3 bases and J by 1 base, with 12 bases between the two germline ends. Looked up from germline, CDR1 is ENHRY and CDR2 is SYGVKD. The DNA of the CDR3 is TGTGCCATCAGTGACGAATGGGGACTCCAAGAGACCCAGTACTTC. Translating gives CAISDEWGLQETQYF.